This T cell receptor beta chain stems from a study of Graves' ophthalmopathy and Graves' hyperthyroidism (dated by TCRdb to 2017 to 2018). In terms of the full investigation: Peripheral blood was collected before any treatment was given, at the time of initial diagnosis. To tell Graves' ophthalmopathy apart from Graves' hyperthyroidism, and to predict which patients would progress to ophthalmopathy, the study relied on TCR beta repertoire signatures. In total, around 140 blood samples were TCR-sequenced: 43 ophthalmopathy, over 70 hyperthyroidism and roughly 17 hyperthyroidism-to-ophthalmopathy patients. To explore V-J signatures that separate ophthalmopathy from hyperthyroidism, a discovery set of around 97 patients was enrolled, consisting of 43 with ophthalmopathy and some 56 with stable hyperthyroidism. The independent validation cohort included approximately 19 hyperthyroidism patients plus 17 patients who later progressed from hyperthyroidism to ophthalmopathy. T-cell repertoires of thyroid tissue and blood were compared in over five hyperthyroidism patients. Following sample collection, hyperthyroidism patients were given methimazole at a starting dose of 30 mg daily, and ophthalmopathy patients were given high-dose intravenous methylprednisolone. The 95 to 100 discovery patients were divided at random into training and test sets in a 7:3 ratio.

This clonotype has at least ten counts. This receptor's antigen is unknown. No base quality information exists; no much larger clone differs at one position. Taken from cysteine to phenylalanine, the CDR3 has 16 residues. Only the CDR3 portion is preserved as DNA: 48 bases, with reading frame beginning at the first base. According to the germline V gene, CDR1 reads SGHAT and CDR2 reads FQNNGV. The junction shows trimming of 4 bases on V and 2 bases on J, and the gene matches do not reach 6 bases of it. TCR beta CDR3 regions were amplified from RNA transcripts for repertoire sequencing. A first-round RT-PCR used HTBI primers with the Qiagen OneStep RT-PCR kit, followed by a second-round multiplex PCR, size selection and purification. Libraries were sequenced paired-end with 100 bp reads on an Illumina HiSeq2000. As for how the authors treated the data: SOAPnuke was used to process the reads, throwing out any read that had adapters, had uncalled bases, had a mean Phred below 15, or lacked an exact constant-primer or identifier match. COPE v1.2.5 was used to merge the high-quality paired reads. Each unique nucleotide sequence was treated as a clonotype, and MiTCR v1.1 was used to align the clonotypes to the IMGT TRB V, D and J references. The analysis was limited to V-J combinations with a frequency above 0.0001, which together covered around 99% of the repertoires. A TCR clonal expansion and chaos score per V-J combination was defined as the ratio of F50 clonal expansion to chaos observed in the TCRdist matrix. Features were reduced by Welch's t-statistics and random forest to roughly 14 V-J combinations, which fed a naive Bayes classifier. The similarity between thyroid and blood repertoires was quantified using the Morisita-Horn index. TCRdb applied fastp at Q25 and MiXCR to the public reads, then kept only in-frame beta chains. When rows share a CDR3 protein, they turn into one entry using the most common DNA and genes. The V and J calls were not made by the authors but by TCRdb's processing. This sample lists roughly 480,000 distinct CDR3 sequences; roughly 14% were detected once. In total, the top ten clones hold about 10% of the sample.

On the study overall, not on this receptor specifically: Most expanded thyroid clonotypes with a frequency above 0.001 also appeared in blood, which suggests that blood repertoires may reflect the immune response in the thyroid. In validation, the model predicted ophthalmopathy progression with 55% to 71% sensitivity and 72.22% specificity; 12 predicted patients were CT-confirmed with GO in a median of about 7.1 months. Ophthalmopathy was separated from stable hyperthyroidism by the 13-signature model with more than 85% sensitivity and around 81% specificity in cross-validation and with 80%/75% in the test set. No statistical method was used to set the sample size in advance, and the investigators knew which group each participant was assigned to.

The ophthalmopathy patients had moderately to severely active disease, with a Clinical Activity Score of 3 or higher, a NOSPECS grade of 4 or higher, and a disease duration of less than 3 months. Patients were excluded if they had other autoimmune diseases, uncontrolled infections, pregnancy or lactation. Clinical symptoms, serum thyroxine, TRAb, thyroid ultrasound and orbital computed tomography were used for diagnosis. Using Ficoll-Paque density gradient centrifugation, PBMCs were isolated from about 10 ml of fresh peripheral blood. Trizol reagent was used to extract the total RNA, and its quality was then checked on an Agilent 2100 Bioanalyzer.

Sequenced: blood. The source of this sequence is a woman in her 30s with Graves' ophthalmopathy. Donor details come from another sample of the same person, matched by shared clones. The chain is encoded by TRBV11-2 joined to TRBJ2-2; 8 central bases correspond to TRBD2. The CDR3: CASSYAGTRNTGELFF. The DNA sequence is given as TGTGCCAGCAGCTATGCCGGGACTAGAAACACCGGGGAGCTGTTTTTT.